This T cell receptor (beta chain) derives from a study of Ad26.COV2.S vaccination and SARS-CoV-2 variants. General observations from the study: Substantial post-vaccination breadth of spike-specific CD8+ and CD4+ T cell responses was reported. Researchers cautioned that TCR breadth and depth analyses may have underestimated total T cell responses.

Treatment: 15 to 20 received Ad26.COV2.S at low or high dose, single or two shots; several received placebo; per-sample allocation not given. Following the first vaccine or placebo injection, samples were taken on day 63. About this clone: The antigen remains unidentified.

The repertoire was sequenced with immunoSEQ multiplex PCR; TCRdb's copy has only in-frame clones and lacks some. This sample has a few hundred thousand clones; around 93% occur once, and the top ten carry around 1.8%. Germline loops: CDR1 SGHTA, CDR2 FQGNSA. Trimming took 4 bases from V and 5 from J, leaving 12 bases between them. The CDR3 consists of 14 residues. The source is a person between 18 and 60 years old who received the Ad26.COV2.S COVID-19 vaccine or a placebo. V usage is TRBV7-2 and J usage is TRBJ1-5, with a weak D call TRBD1 (5 bases). Material: peripheral blood, obtained in a trial of Ad26.COV2.S vaccine versus placebo. CDR3 sequence (DNA): TGTGCCAGCAGCTCCCGGGACGGTCATCAGCCCCAGCATTTT. It specifies CASSSRDGHQPQHF.